The 17 T cell receptor beta chains in this list originate from one sample, sequenced in a study of T cell responses to AZD1222 COVID-19 vaccine. Generated by immunoSEQ multiplex PCR, the TCRdb table keeps only in-frame clones and is missing some. The table has hundreds of thousands of clones, under 95% seen once; the top ten hold over 0.95%. This specimen was peripheral blood, taken on day 0 of MenACWY control vaccination. Receptors were obtained from an adult in good health.

The chain is built from TRBV7-9 and TRBJ1-2, with D unresolved. Trimming shortened V by 3 bases and J by 2 bases, and 7 bases separated the two germline ends. Germline V gene sequence: CDR1 SEHNR, CDR2 FQNEAQ (reference sequence). This CDR3 is 13 amino acids long. The CDR3 reads CASSFDGNYGYTF. The CDR3 DNA is TGTGCCAGCAGCTTCGACGGGAACTATGGCTACACCTTC.

In this sample, this clone turned up once. The J gene is TRBJ2-1, the V gene TRBV11-3, with 10 bases fitting TRBD2. Trimming took 2 bases from V and 6 from J; bases not matched to a gene: 7. The germline gives CDR1 SGHNT, CDR2 YENEEA. This CDR3 has 16 residues. CDR3 coding DNA: TGTGCCAGCAGCTTATCTGAGACTAGCGGGTCCAATGAGCAGTTCTTC. Its translation: CASSLSETSGSNEQFF.

The chain joins TRBV9 to TRBJ2-2; 9 bases map to TRBD1. The CDR3 totals 16 residues. The germline gives CDR1 SGDLS, CDR2 YYNGEE. Unmatched junction bases numbered 8, after V lost 2 bases and J lost 6 bases. This CDR3 is CASSVHPDRGAGELFF. For the CDR3, the DNA is TGTGCCAGCAGCGTTCACCCGGACAGGGGCGCCGGGGAGCTGTTTTTT.

V and J are TRBV27 and TRBJ1-1; D uncertain. CDR1 MNHEY and CDR2 SMNVEV come from the germline V gene (reference sequence). The V end lost 0 bases, the J end lost 4 bases, and 6 bases lay between the germline ends. There are 13 residues in the CDR3. The DNA for the CDR3 is TGTGCCAGCAGTTTATCGACGGGCACTGAAGCTTTCTTT. As protein: CASSLSTGTEAFF.

V gene TRBV12-5 combines with J gene TRBJ1-1; possible D gene TRBD1, 6 bases. CDR1 is LGHNT and CDR2 is FRNRAP in the germline V gene. This CDR3 spans 13 amino acids. The V end lost 4 bases, the J end lost 1 base, and 7 bases lay between the germline ends. The CDR3 nucleotides read TGTGCTAGTGGTTCGGGACAGAACACTGAAGCTTTCTTT. This sequence encodes CASGSGQNTEAFF.

This chain joins TRBV7-8 and TRBJ1-1; D possibly corresponds to TRBD1 (6 bases). Trimming shortened V by 3 bases and J by 5 bases, and 16 bases separated the two germline ends. The CDR3 contains 15 residues. Per the germline V gene, CDR1 is SGHVS and CDR2 is FQNEAQ. The CDR3 bases are TGTGCCAGCAGCTTGCCCGGGGGGGCGGGGACTGAAGCTTTCTTT. It encodes CASSLPGGAGTEAFF.

The chain joins TRBV14 to TRBJ2-3, with 9 bases matching TRBD1. V was pared by 4 bases and J by 5 bases, with 4 bases of the junction left unmatched. There are 14 residues in the CDR3. CDR1 SGHDN and CDR2 FVKESK come from the germline V gene. As DNA, the CDR3 is TGTGCCAGCAGCCTGGACAGGGGAGTAGATACGCAGTATTTT. The encoded protein is CASSLDRGVDTQYF. Using reference TRBV14 and TRBJ2-3 for the parts outside the CDR3, the full variable domain is EAGVTQFPSHSVIEKGQTVTLRCDPISGHDNLYWYRRVMGKEIKFLLHFVKESKQDESGMPNNRFLAERTGGTYSTLKVQPAELEDSGVYFCASSLDRGVDTQYFGPGTRLTVL.

The chain employs TRBV7-9 and TRBJ1-4; TRBD1 agrees at 7 bases. The germline V gene encodes CDR1 SEHNR and CDR2 FQNEAQ (reference sequence). V was clipped by 1 base and J by 3 bases; unmatched bases: 2. The CDR3 sequence is 15 residues long. CDR3 amino acids: CASSLGGQSNEKLFF. In DNA, the CDR3 is TGTGCCAGCAGCTTAGGGGGACAGTCTAATGAAAAACTGTTTTTT.

The J gene is TRBJ1-1, the V gene TRBV10-3, with D perhaps TRBD1 (5 bases). The germline V and J ends were trimmed by 5 bases and 1 base, with 11 bases remaining between them. From germline, CDR1 is ENHRY and CDR2 SYGVKD. The CDR3 contains 14 residues. This CDR3 is CAISYTGENTEAFF. CDR3 nucleotides: TGTGCCATCAGTTACACAGGAGAGAACACTGAAGCTTTCTTT.

This sequence joins TRBV19 and TRBJ2-7, with 9 bases identical to TRBD1. The germline gives CDR1 LNHDA, CDR2 SQIVND (reference sequence). Germline trimming cut 6 bases from V and 6 bases from J; bases unmatched to any gene: 3. The CDR3 length is 12 residues. CDR3 residues: CASRGTGSEQYF. The CDR3 region has the DNA TGTGCCAGTAGGGGGACAGGGTCCGAGCAGTACTTC. Full variable domain (missing parts from reference TRBV19 and TRBJ2-7): DGGITQSPKYLFRKEGQNVTLSCEQNLNHDAMYWYRQDPGQGLRLIYYSQIVNDFQKGDIAEGYSVSREKKESFPLTVTSAQKNPTAFYLCASRGTGSEQYFGPGTRLTVT.

The rearrangement uses TRBV6-1 and TRBJ1-5, with D perhaps matching TRBD1 (5 bases). The CDR3 is 17 amino acids. Trimming took 2 bases from V and 1 from J, leaving 15 bases between them. Per the germline V gene, CDR1 is MNHNS and CDR2 is SASEGT. Written as DNA, the CDR3 is TGTGCCAGCAGTGAAATCTTGCAGGGATTAAGCAATCAGCCCCAGCATTTT. Amino acids: CASSEILQGLSNQPQHF.

The genes are TRBV15 and TRBJ1-4; TRBD1 aligns across 11 bases. There are 14 residues in the CDR3. Trimming took 3 bases from V and 8 from J; bases not matched to a gene: 2. Per germline, CDR1 LNHNV and CDR2 YYDKDF (reference sequence). The CDR3 region is CATSRDRGPEKLFF. The CDR3 DNA sequence: TGTGCCACCAGCAGGGACAGGGGGCCCGAAAAACTGTTTTTT.

This clone came up once. The rearrangement joins TRBV7-2 to TRBJ2-5, with D unresolved. Germline CDR1 and CDR2: SGHTA and FQGNSA. V was trimmed by 1 base and J by 2 bases, leaving 8 bases between them. The CDR3 is 14 amino acids. In DNA form, the CDR3 reads TGTGCCAGCAGCTTAGACAGCCATCAAGAGACCCAGTACTTC. It yields the protein CASSLDSHQETQYF.

V gene TRBV11-2 combines with J gene TRBJ1-6; maybe TRBD1 (5 bases). CDR3 length: 14 residues. The germline CDR1 and CDR2 sequences are SGHAT and FQNNGV. The V gene lost 0 bases and the J gene lost 10 bases, with 10 bases spanning the gap. The CDR3 reads CASSLDYRQSPLHF. CDR3 nucleotide sequence: TGTGCCAGCAGCTTAGATTACAGGCAGTCACCCCTCCACTTT.

The chain recombines TRBV19 with TRBJ1-1; no firm D call. Germline V gives CDR1 LNHDA, CDR2 SQIVND (reference sequence). V lost 3 bases and J 0 bases, leaving 5 bases between the germline ends. The CDR3 totals 13 residues. CDR3 nucleotides: TGTGCCAGTAGTATTTCCCTGAACACTGAAGCTTTCTTT. It is translated as CASSISLNTEAFF. Filled out from reference TRBV19 and TRBJ1-1, the complete variable domain reads DGGITQSPKYLFRKEGQNVTLSCEQNLNHDAMYWYRQDPGQGLRLIYYSQIVNDFQKGDIAEGYSVSREKKESFPLTVTSAQKNPTAFYLCASSISLNTEAFFGQGTRLTVV.

V usage is TRBV6-6 and J usage is TRBJ2-3; D is perhaps TRBD1 (6 bases). Germline CDR1 is MNHNY and CDR2 is SVGAGI (reference sequence). The CDR3 is made up of 16 amino acids. The germline V and J ends were trimmed by 6 bases and 2 bases, with 18 bases remaining between them. Here the CDR3 reads CASREQGTESTDTQYF. The CDR3 nucleotides are TGTGCCAGCAGGGAACAGGGAACGGAATCCACAGATACGCAGTATTTT.

This chain links TRBV19 with TRBJ2-1; TRBD2 aligns across 10 bases. This CDR3 is 15 amino acids long. V trimming: 6 bases; J trimming: 4 bases; junction bases outside the gene matches: 6. Germline CDR1 LNHDA, CDR2 SQIVND (reference sequence). The CDR3 DNA reads TGTGCCAGTAGCGCTAGCGGGGGACCTTACAATGAGCAGTTCTTC. Its protein is CASSASGGPYNEQFF.